These 24 T cell receptor beta chains came from one sample sequenced in a study of cytomegalovirus exposure and HLA in healthy donors (dated by TCRdb to 2016 to 2017). Libraries were constructed by the immunoSEQ multiplex PCR assay. The multiplex PCR relied on a mix of 60 forward primers for TCR Vbeta segments and 13 reverse primers for TCR Jbeta segments. The table comes from immuneACCESS by way of TCRdb, which keeps in-frame sequences with V and J called. Part of the clones is missing from these tables; in studies checked, under half for an unresolved V gene and the rest for unknown reasons. In this sample's table one finds some 41,000 clones. The ten largest account for under 5% of the sample. Sequenced sample: PBMCs. These TCRs come from a male donor in good health and CMV-seronegative.

The chain uses TRBV6-6 and TRBJ1-1, with TRBD1 as a possible D gene (5 bases). V lost 2 bases and J lost 6, with 13 bases in between. In germline, CDR1 is MNHNY, CDR2 SVGAGI (reference sequence). CDR3 length: 14 amino acids. The CDR3 DNA sequence: TGTGCCAGCAGTTACCGGGGGAGGGCTGCTGAAGCTTTCTTT. As protein: CASSYRGRAAEAFF.

This chain links TRBV28 with TRBJ2-7; D gene ambiguous. The germline V and J ends were trimmed by 7 bases and 1 base, with 11 bases remaining between them. CDR1 and CDR2 from the germline V gene are MDHEN and SYDVKM. The CDR3 spans 13 residues. This CDR3 is CASTVGGSYEQYF. CDR3 in DNA: TGTGCCAGCACGGTCGGCGGTTCCTACGAGCAGTACTTC.

This sequence joins TRBV19 and TRBJ2-7, with 7 bases that match TRBD2. Unmatched junction bases numbered 9, after V lost 5 bases and J lost 2 bases. This CDR3 spans 15 amino acids. Germline V gene lookup returns CDR1 LNHDA and CDR2 SQIVND (reference sequence). The CDR3 DNA follows: TGTGCCAGTAGTGGGTCAACTAGCGTACCCTACGAGCAGTACTTC. It yields the protein CASSGSTSVPYEQYF.

The chain combines TRBV9 with TRBJ1-1, with TRBD1 matching 8 bases. Losses at the gene ends were 3 bases for V and 5 bases for J; bases not matched to a gene: 6. Germline lookup yields CDR1 SGDLS and CDR2 YYNGEE. This CDR3 is built from 14 residues. Written as DNA, the CDR3 is TGTGCCAGCAGCGCAGGGGGCTTGACGACTGAAGCTTTCTTT. This translates into CASSAGGLTTEAFF.

The CDR3 region has the DNA TGTGCCAGCAGCTCCGGAGACAGTGAAAAACTGTTTTTT. It is translated as CASSSGDSEKLFF. V and J are TRBV5-4 and TRBJ1-4; possible D gene TRBD1, 5 bases. Germline values: CDR1 SGHNT, CDR2 YYREEE (reference sequence). V was cut by 3 bases and J by 7 bases, with 10 bases left in between. The CDR3 length is 13 residues.

The chain joins TRBV6-5 to TRBJ1-2, with D maybe TRBD1 (6 bases). The CDR3 contains 15 residues. The V end lost 2 bases, the J end lost 3 bases, and 13 bases lay between the germline ends. Per germline, CDR1 MNHEY and CDR2 SVGAGI. The CDR3 loop is CASSYSGQTYYGYTF. The CDR3 DNA reads TGTGCCAGCAGTTACAGCGGACAGACCTACTATGGCTACACCTTC.

The chain couples TRBV9 to TRBJ2-2; D might be TRBD2 (5 bases). Germline V lookup: CDR1 SGDLS, CDR2 YYNGEE. The CDR3 is 15 amino acids. V was pared by 0 bases and J by 5 bases, with 11 bases between. CDR3 region: CASSVGGLGTGELFF. For the CDR3, the DNA is TGTGCCAGCAGCGTAGGAGGGCTGGGGACCGGGGAGCTGTTTTTT.

The rearrangement links TRBV7-3 to TRBJ2-2; TRBD1 matches at 7 bases. This CDR3 has 13 amino acids. CDR1 and CDR2 (germline): SGHTA, FQGTGA. V shed 5 bases and J 6 bases; nucleotides not matched to a gene: 3. The CDR3 region is CASSADRAGELFF. CDR3 bases: TGTGCCAGCAGCGCCGACAGGGCCGGGGAGCTGTTTTTT.

The J gene is TRBJ1-1, the V gene TRBV7-9; 8 nucleotides agree with TRBD1. Trimming cost V 1 base and J 5 bases; bases outside gene matches: 9. Per germline, CDR1 SEHNR and CDR2 FQNEAQ (reference sequence). The CDR3 consists of 16 residues. DNA of the CDR3: TGTGCCAGCAGCTTAGGCCGGACAGGGACGGAGACTGAAGCTTTCTTT. Translated, it gives CASSLGRTGTETEAFF. Supplemented by reference TRBV7-9 and TRBJ1-1, the full variable domain reads DTGVSQNPRHKITKRGQNVTFRCDPISEHNRLYWYRQTLGQGPEFLTYFQNEAQLEKSRLLSDRFSAERPKGSFSTLEIQRTEQGDSAMYLCASSLGRTGTETEAFFGQGTRLTVV.

The rearrangement joins TRBV15 to TRBJ2-1; 14 nucleotides match TRBD2. J lost 5 bases, V lost 8 bases, and 11 bases had no gene match. Germline V CDR1 and CDR2: LNHNV, YYDKDF (reference sequence). The CDR3 extends over 17 amino acids. The CDR3 DNA follows: TGTGCCACCTCCGACCCGAAGACTAGCGGGGGGGACAATGAGCAGTTCTTC. Translation: CATSDPKTSGGDNEQFF. The complete variable domain, with remaining parts taken from reference TRBV15 and TRBJ2-1, reads DAMVIQNPRYQVTQFGKPVTLSCSQTLNHNVMYWYQQKSSQAPKLLFHYYDKDFNNEADTPDNFQSRRPNTSFCFLDIRSPGLGDTAMYLCATSDPKTSGGDNEQFFGPGTRLTVL.

This rearrangement joins TRBV7-2 to TRBJ1-1; D call uncertain. This CDR3 has 16 residues. CDR1 is SGHTA, CDR2 FQGNSA, per germline. Trimming removed 5 bases at V and 1 base at J, with 17 bases between. The DNA for the CDR3 is TGTGCCAGCAGCCTCTCCATCGGTTTTGCGAACACTGAAGCTTTCTTT. This translates into CASSLSIGFANTEAFF.

The chain is built from TRBV29-1 and TRBJ2-1; 7 nucleotides agree with TRBD1. This CDR3 has 12 residues. V dropped 7 bases and J dropped 8; count of bases not matched to a gene: 8. Germline loops: CDR1 SQVTM, CDR2 ANQGSEA. In DNA form, the CDR3 reads TGCAGCGCGTCCCGGGACAGCGATGAGCAGTTCTTC. Translation gives CSASRDSDEQFF.

The chain links TRBV5-1 to TRBJ2-7, with a possible D match to TRBD2 (6 bases). The germline V gene encodes CDR1 SGHRS and CDR2 YFSETQ. The CDR3 sequence is 15 residues long. V gave up 4 bases and J gave up 2 bases, with 16 bases separating them. CDR3 nucleotide sequence: TGCGCCAGCAGCGGCGGGACGGCTCCTACCTACGAGCAGTACTTC. Amino acid sequence: CASSGGTAPTYEQYF.

This chain links TRBV5-4 with TRBJ1-4; 8 bases line up with TRBD1. J was trimmed by 7 bases and V by 4 bases; bases with no gene match: 6. The length of the CDR3 is 14 residues. Germline loops: CDR1 SGHNT, CDR2 YYREEE (reference sequence). The chain's CDR3 is CASSPDRVGEKLFF. In DNA, the CDR3 is TGTGCCAGCAGCCCGGACAGGGTGGGTGAAAAACTGTTTTTT.

V gene TRBV11-3 combines with J gene TRBJ2-2, with 9 nucleotides matching TRBD1. The V gene's germline CDR1 is SGHNT and CDR2 YENEEA. V dropped 5 bases and J dropped 1; count of bases not matched to a gene: 5. This CDR3 has 16 amino acids. The CDR3 bases are TGTGCCAGCAGCCCATGGACAGGGGTGAACACCGGGGAGCTGTTTTTT. Protein: CASSPWTGVNTGELFF.

The rearrangement joins TRBV18 to TRBJ1-1; the match to TRBD1 covers 9 bases. CDR3 size: 13 residues. Trimming took 4 bases from V and 5 from J; bases not matched to a gene: 2. Germline V gives CDR1 KGHSH, CDR2 LQKENI. The CDR3 loop reads CASSLGQGTEAFF. The DNA of the CDR3 is TGTGCCAGCTCACTAGGACAGGGGACTGAAGCTTTCTTT.

The chain has TRBV19 and TRBJ2-7, with a weak D call TRBD2 (5 bases). V lost 5 bases, J lost 0 bases, and 11 bases lay in between. CDR3 length equals 14 residues. Germline values: CDR1 LNHDA, CDR2 SQIVND (reference sequence). CDR3 DNA sequence: TGTGCCAGTAGTCCAGCGGAAGTCTCCTACGAGCAGTACTTC. This codes for CASSPAEVSYEQYF.

The chain joins TRBV5-1 to TRBJ2-3; TRBD1 agrees at 7 bases. Losses at the gene ends were 4 bases for V and 1 base for J; bases not matched to a gene: 6. This CDR3 is 15 amino acids long. CDR1 is SGHRS, CDR2 YFSETQ, per germline. The CDR3 protein is CASSVGTARTDTQYF. The CDR3 DNA reads as TGCGCCAGCAGCGTGGGGACAGCCCGCACAGATACGCAGTATTTT.

The rearrangement joins TRBV27 to TRBJ1-1, with a weak D call TRBD1 (5 bases). CDR1 and CDR2 (germline): MNHEY, SMNVEV (reference sequence). V was pared by 2 bases and J by 1 base, with 11 bases between. The CDR3 runs 15 residues. The CDR3 DNA is TGTGCCAGCAGTTTAAGGGGCAGAAGGAACACTGAAGCTTTCTTT. Its protein is CASSLRGRRNTEAFF.

The chain has TRBV27 and TRBJ1-5; no clear D gene. The CDR3 runs 13 residues. The V end lost 3 bases, the J end lost 5 bases, and 8 bases lay between the germline ends. The germline CDR1 and CDR2 sequences are MNHEY and SMNVEV (reference sequence). The CDR3 DNA is TGTGCCAGCAGTTTTTCTCAGGATCAGCCCCAGCATTTT. Translation gives CASSFSQDQPQHF.

The rearrangement links TRBV2 to TRBJ1-5, with D possibly TRBD1 on 5 matching bases. The CDR3 sequence is 16 residues long. The V end lost 2 bases, the J end lost 1 base, and 12 bases lay between the germline ends. The germline CDR1 and CDR2 sequences are SNHLY and FYNNEI. CDR3 amino acids: CASSEQGGMSNQPQHF. CDR3 nucleotide sequence: TGTGCCAGCAGTGAACAGGGAGGAATGAGCAATCAGCCCCAGCATTTT.

The V call is TRBV2, the J call TRBJ1-5, with a possible D match to TRBD1 (5 bases). The V and J ends lost 6 bases and 0 bases respectively, with 15 bases between them. The CDR3 extends over 16 amino acids. The V gene's germline CDR1 is SNHLY and CDR2 FYNNEI. CDR3 in amino acids: CASRFDRKNSNQPQHF. The CDR3 DNA reads as TGTGCCAGCAGGTTCGACAGAAAAAATAGCAATCAGCCCCAGCATTTT.

The chain is built from TRBV20-1 and TRBJ1-6, with D possibly TRBD1 on 5 matching bases. In germline, CDR1 is DFQATT, CDR2 SNEGSKA (reference sequence). The CDR3 length is 11 residues. Written as DNA, the CDR3 is TGCAGCGGAGCCGGGGGGGCACCCCTCCACTTT. Encoded protein: CSGAGGAPLHF.

This chain joins TRBV11-2 and TRBJ1-5; no definite D call. The V and J ends lost 4 bases and 4 bases respectively, with 8 bases between them. Germline V gene sequence: CDR1 SGHAT, CDR2 FQNNGV. The CDR3 loop spans 13 amino acids. The CDR3 nucleotides read TGTGCCAGCAGCTCTACAGAGAATCAGCCCCAGCATTTT. It specifies CASSSTENQPQHF. The full variable domain, completed using reference TRBV11-2 and TRBJ1-5, is EAGVAQSPRYKIIEKRQSVAFWCNPISGHATLYWYQQILGQGPKLLIQFQNNGVVDDSQLPKDRFSAERLKGVDSTLKIQPAKLEDSAVYLCASSSTENQPQHFGDGTRLSIL.